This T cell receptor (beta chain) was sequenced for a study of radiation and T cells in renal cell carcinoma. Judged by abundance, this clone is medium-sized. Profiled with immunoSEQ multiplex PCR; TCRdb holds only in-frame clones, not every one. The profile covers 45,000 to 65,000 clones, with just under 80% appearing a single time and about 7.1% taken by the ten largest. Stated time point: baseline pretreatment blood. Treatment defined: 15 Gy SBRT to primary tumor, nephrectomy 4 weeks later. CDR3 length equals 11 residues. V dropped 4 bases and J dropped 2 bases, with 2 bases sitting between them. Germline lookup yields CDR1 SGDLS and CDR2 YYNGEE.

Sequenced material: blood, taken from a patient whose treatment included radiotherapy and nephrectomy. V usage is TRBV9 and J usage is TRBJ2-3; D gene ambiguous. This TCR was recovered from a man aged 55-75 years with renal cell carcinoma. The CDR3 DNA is TGTGCCAGCAGCAACACAGATACGCAGTATTTT. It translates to CASSNTDTQYF.